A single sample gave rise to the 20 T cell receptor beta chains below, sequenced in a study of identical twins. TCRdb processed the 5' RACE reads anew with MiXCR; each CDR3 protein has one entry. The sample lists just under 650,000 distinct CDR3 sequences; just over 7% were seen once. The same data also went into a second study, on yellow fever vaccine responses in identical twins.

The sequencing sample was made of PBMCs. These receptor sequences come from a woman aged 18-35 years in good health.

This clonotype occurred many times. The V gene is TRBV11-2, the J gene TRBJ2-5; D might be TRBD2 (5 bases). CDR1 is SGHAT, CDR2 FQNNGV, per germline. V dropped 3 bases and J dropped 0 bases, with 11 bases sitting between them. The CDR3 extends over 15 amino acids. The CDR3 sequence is CASSFGNRDQETQYF. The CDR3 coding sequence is TGTGCCAGCAGCTTCGGGAATAGAGACCAAGAGACCCAGTACTTC.

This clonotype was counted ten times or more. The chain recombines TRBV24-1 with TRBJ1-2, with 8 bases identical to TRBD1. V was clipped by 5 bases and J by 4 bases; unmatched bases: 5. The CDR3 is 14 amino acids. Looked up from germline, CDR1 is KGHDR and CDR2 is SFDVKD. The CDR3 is CATSGSGQGYGYTF. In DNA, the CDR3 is TGTGCCACCAGTGGGAGCGGACAGGGCTATGGCTACACCTTC.

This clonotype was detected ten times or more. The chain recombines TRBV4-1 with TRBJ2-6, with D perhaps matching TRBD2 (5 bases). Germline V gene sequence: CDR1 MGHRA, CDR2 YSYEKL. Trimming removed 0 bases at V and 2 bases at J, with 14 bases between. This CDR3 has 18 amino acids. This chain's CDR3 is CASSQEGLLGTGANVLTF. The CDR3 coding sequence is TGCGCCAGCAGCCAAGAAGGACTTCTAGGGACTGGGGCCAACGTCCTGACTTTC.

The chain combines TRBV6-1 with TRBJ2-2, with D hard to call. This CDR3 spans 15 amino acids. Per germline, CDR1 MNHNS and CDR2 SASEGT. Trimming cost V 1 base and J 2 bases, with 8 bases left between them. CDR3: CASSEGSFNTGELFF. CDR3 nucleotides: TGTGCCAGCAGTGAAGGTAGCTTTAACACCGGGGAGCTGTTTTTT.

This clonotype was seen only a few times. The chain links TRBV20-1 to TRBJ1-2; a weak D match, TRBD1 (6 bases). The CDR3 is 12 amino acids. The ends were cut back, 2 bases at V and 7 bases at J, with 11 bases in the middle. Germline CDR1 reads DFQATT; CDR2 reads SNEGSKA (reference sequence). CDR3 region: CSARPGTSGYTF. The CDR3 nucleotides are TGCAGTGCTAGACCCGGGACAAGTGGCTACACCTTC.

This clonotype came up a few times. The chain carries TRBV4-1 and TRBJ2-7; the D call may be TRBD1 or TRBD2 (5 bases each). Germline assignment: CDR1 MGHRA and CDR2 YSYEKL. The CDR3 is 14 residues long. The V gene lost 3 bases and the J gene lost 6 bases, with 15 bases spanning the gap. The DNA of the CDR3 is TGCGCCAGCAGCCATTCGGGGCTAGCAGCCGAGCAGTACTTC. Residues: CASSHSGLAAEQYF.

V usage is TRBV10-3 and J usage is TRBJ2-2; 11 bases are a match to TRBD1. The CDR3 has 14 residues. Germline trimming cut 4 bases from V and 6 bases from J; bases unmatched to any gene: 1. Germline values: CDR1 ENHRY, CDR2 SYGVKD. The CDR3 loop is CAISGGQGAGELFF. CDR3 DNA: TGTGCCATCAGTGGGGGACAGGGGGCCGGGGAGCTGTTTTTT.

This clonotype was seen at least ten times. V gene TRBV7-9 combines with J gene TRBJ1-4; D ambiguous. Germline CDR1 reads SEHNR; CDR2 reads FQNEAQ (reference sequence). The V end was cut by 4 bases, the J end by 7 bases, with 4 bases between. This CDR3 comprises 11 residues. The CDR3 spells CASSSGEKLFF. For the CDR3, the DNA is TGTGCCAGCAGCTCAGGTGAAAAACTGTTTTTT.

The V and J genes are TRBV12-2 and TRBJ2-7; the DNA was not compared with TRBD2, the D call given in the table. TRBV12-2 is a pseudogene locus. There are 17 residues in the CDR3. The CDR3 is CASRPAERGAVLGEQYV. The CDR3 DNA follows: TGTGCAAGTCGACCCGCGGAGCGGGGGGCCGTATTAGGGGAGCAGTACGTC.

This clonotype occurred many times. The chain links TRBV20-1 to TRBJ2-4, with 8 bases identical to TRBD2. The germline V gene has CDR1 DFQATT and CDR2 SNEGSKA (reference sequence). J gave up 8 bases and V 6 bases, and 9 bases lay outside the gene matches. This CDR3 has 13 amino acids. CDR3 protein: CSARGLGFDIQYF. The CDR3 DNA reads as TGCAGTGCCCGGGGACTAGGGTTCGACATTCAGTACTTC.

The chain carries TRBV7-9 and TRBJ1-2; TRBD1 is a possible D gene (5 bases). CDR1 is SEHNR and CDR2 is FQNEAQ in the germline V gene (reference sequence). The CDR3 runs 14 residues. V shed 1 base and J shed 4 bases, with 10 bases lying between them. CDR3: CASSLEGGAYGYTF. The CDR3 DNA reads TGTGCCAGCAGCTTAGAAGGAGGGGCCTATGGCTACACCTTC.

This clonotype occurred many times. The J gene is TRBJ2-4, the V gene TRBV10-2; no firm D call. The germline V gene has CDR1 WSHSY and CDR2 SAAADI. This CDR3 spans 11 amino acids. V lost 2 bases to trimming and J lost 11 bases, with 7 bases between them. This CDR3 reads CASSEGKLQYF. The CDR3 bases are TGCGCCAGCAGTGAGGGGAAACTTCAGTACTTC.

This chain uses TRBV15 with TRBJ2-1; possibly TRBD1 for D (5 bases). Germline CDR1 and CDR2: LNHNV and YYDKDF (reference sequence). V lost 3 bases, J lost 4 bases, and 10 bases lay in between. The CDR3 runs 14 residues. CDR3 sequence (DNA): TGTGCCACCAGCAGGAAGGACACTTACAATGAGCAGTTCTTC. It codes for CATSRKDTYNEQFF.

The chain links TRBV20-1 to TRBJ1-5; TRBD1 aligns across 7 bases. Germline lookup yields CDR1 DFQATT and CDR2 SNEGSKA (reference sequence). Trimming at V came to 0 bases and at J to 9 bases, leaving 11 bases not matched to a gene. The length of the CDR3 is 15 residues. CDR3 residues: CSARETTGRGPPQHF. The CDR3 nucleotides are TGCAGTGCTAGAGAAACGACAGGGCGAGGGCCGCCCCAGCATTTT.

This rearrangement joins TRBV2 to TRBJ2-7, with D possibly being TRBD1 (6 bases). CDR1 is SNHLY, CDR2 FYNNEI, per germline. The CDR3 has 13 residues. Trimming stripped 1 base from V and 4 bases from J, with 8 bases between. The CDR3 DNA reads TGTGCCAGCAGTGAAGGGGGGCGGTACGAGCAGTACGTC. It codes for CASSEGGRYEQYV.

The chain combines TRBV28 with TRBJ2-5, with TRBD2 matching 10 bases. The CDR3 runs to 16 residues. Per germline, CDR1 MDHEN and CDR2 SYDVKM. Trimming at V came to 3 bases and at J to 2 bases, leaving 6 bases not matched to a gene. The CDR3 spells CASSLGSGGAQETQYF. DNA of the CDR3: TGTGCCAGCAGTTTGGGCAGCGGGGGGGCTCAAGAGACCCAGTACTTC.

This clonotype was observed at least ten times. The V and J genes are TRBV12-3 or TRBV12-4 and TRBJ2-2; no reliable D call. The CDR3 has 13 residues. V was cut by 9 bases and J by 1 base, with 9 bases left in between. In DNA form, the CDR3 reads TGTGCCAGTAATCTCAGGAACACCGGGGAGCTGTTTTTT. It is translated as CASNLRNTGELFF.

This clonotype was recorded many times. The CDR3 reads CAISDGLGTSGGSSYNEQFF. The DNA of the CDR3 is TGTGCCATCAGCGACGGTTTGGGGACTAGCGGGGGGAGCTCCTACAATGAGCAGTTCTTC. The rearrangement joins TRBV10-3 to TRBJ2-1, with 15 bases that match TRBD2. The V gene end was trimmed by 6 bases and the J gene end by 0 bases; junction bases not matched to a gene: 12. The CDR3 has 20 residues. Germline CDR1 is ENHRY and CDR2 is SYGVKD.

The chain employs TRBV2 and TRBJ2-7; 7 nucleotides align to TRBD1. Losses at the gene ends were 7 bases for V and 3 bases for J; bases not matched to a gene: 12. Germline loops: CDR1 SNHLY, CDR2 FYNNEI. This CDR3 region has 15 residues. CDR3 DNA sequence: TGTGCCAGCAATTTCCCCGGGACAGCTTACTACGAGCAGTACGTC. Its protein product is CASNFPGTAYYEQYV.

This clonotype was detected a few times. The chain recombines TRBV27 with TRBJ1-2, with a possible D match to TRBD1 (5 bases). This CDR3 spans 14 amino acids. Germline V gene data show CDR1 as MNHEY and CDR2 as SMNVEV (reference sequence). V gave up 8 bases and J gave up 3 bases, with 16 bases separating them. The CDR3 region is CASSSRGTDYGYTF. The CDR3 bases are TGTGCCAGCTCAAGCCGTGGGACGGACTATGGCTACACCTTC.